Following are 6 T cell receptor beta chains from one sample sequenced in a study of T-cell memory formation after mild COVID-19. TCRdb independently ran MiXCR on the 5' RACE reads; one entry per CDR3 protein. The sample consists of 300,000 to 400,000 distinct CDR3 sequences, roughly 21% of them appearing once. Specimen: PBMCs or a T cell subset sorted from them (not recorded which). All receptors come from an adult woman who had mild COVID-19 (a few samples of this study predate the infection). Cell type and time point are not known.

The gene calls are TRBV24-1 and TRBJ2-3; D could derive from TRBD1 or TRBD2 (6 bases each). V was clipped by 9 bases and J by 2 bases, with 8 bases between them. The CDR3 is 12 residues long. Looked up from germline, CDR1 is KGHDR and CDR2 is SFDVKD. CDR3 amino acids: CATGGLTDTQYF. The CDR3 DNA is TGTGCCACCGGGGGGCTCACAGATACGCAGTATTTT.

J is TRBJ1-5 and V is TRBV20-1; D is perhaps TRBD1 (5 bases). Trimming removed 3 bases from V and 5 bases from J, with 8 bases in between. Per germline, CDR1 DFQATT and CDR2 SNEGSKA (reference sequence). There are 12 residues in the CDR3. The CDR3 DNA follows: TGCAGTGCTAGCGGGGGTGATCAGCCCCAGCATTTT. Translation: CSASGGDQPQHF.

This clonotype was found a few times. The J gene is TRBJ2-1, the V gene TRBV15; D is undetermined. With 5 bases removed from V and 4 bases from J, the gap between germline ends came to 18 bases. This CDR3 comprises 16 residues. Germline lookup yields CDR1 LNHNV and CDR2 YYDKDF (reference sequence). The DNA for the CDR3 is TGTGCCACCAGCCGCGATATGGCAGAAATATACAATGAGCAGTTCTTC. This translates into CATSRDMAEIYNEQFF.

V usage is TRBV5-1 and J usage is TRBJ2-2; no clear D gene. The germline gives CDR1 SGHRS, CDR2 YFSETQ. The CDR3 sequence is 14 residues long. With 0 bases removed from V and 7 bases from J, the gap between germline ends came to 10 bases. Here the CDR3 reads CASSLVRFGGELFF. DNA for the CDR3: TGCGCCAGCAGCTTGGTTAGGTTTGGCGGGGAGCTGTTTTTT.

Many counts were recorded for this clonotype. The V and J genes are TRBV15 and TRBJ1-2; D might be TRBD1 (5 bases). Trimming took off 3 bases at V and 7 bases at J, with 15 bases between the two ends. The germline gives CDR1 LNHNV, CDR2 YYDKDF (reference sequence). The CDR3 extends over 14 amino acids. CDR3 nucleotide sequence: TGTGCCACCAGCAGGGGACGGGCTGGCGGTGGCTACACCTTC. Translation gives CATSRGRAGGGYTF.

The chain uses TRBV5-1 and TRBJ2-1; possibly TRBD1 or TRBD2 for D (6 bases each). Trimming cost V 4 bases and J 4 bases, with 21 bases left between them. The CDR3 contains 17 residues. CDR1 is SGHRS, CDR2 YFSETQ, per germline. Written as DNA, the CDR3 is TGCGCCAGCAGCACTATACAGGGAATGGGGGGATACAATGAGCAGTTCTTC. It is translated as CASSTIQGMGGYNEQFF.